These 15 T cell receptor beta chains were sequenced from one sample in a study of Tregs in tolerant kidney transplant recipients. Sequencing was performed with immunoSEQ multiplex PCR; in TCRdb, only in-frame clones are kept and a portion is missing. The sample consists of some 66,000 clones, roughly 92% of them appearing once. The source was CD8+ T cells from blood, collected before the transplant. These receptors originate from a human donor who received a combined kidney and bone marrow transplant.

V usage is TRBV19 and J usage is TRBJ2-5; 8 bases map to TRBD2. V lost 2 bases and J lost 5; bases outside the gene matches: 1. The CDR3 covers 13 residues. Germline V gene data show CDR1 as LNHDA and CDR2 as SQIVND (reference sequence). The CDR3 DNA reads TGTGCCAGTAGTATACGGGAGGGCGAGACCCAGTACTTC. The encoded protein is CASSIREGETQYF.

The V and J genes are TRBV7-2 and TRBJ2-7; 8 bases fit TRBD1. With V trimmed by 3 bases and J by 0 bases, 4 bases remained unmatched. Germline CDR1 reads SGHTA; CDR2 reads FQGNSA. The CDR3 runs to 15 residues. The CDR3 nucleotides read TGTGCCAGCAGCTTTGGTACAGGGGGCTCCTACGAGCAGTACTTC. This translates into CASSFGTGGSYEQYF. The full variable domain, with the rest looked up from reference TRBV7-2 and TRBJ2-7, is GAGVSQSPSNKVTEKGKDVELRCDPISGHTALYWYRQSLGQGLEFLIYFQGNSAPDKSGLPSDRFSAERTGGSVSTLTIQRTQQEDSAVYLCASSFGTGGSYEQYFGPGTRLTVT.

This sequence joins TRBV11-2 and TRBJ2-1, with D maybe TRBD2 (6 bases). The CDR3 length is 16 residues. Germline V CDR1 and CDR2: SGHAT, FQNNGV. V gave up 5 bases and J gave up 7 bases, with 21 bases separating them. CDR3 nucleotides: TGTGCCAGCAGCGAACGGACTAACCCAGCTTCAAATGAGCAGTTCTTC. Translation gives CASSERTNPASNEQFF.

The chain carries TRBV7-2 and TRBJ2-5; D is ambiguous. V lost 3 bases and J 3 bases, leaving 8 bases between the germline ends. This CDR3 comprises 13 residues. Germline CDR1 reads SGHTA; CDR2 reads FQGNSA. The CDR3 DNA sequence: TGTGCCAGCAGCTTGAACTATAAAGAGACCCAGTACTTC. Translation: CASSLNYKETQYF.

The CDR3 region has the DNA TGTGCCAGCCAGGGCGTAGAGCAGTACTTC. It specifies CASQGVEQYF. The V call is TRBV2, the J call TRBJ2-7; weak D call: TRBD1 (5 bases). V dropped 8 bases and J dropped 7 bases, with 9 bases sitting between them. The CDR3 contains 10 residues. Germline values: CDR1 SNHLY, CDR2 FYNNEI.

The V call is TRBV27, the J call TRBJ2-1; no firm D call. CDR1 is MNHEY, CDR2 SMNVEV, per germline (reference sequence). This CDR3 spans 14 amino acids. V shed 7 bases and J shed 0 bases, with 10 bases lying between them. The CDR3 sequence: CASIGFSSYNEQFF. Written as DNA, the CDR3 is TGTGCCAGCATCGGGTTCAGCTCCTACAATGAGCAGTTCTTC.

This sequence joins TRBV2 and TRBJ2-1; D gene unclear. Trimming took 10 bases from V and 0 from J, leaving 16 bases between them. CDR1 SNHLY and CDR2 FYNNEI come from the germline V gene. CDR3 length equals 15 residues. Written as DNA, the CDR3 is TGTGCCACCATGACTGATTTGAGCTCCTACAATGAGCAGTTCTTC. It codes for CATMTDLSSYNEQFF. Looking up the rest from reference TRBV2 and TRBJ2-1 gives the full variable domain: EPEVTQTPSHQVTQMGQEVILRCVPISNHLYFYWYRQILGQKVEFLVSFYNNEISEKSEIFDDQFSVERPDGSNFTLKIRSTKLEDSAMYFCATMTDLSSYNEQFFGPGTRLTVL.

The chain recombines TRBV11-2 with TRBJ2-5; D is perhaps TRBD1 (6 bases). Germline CDR1 reads SGHAT; CDR2 reads FQNNGV. The CDR3 is 16 residues long. V lost 4 bases to trimming and J lost 4 bases, with 19 bases between them. The CDR3, as DNA: TGTGCCAGCAGCTCCTATACCACAGGGTCCGGAGAGACCCAGTACTTC. Its translation: CASSSYTTGSGETQYF.

The J gene is TRBJ2-5, the V gene TRBV4-1; D unclear. The assigned J gene may be wrong: the sequence end matches TRBJ2-7 better. The CDR3 is 13 residues long. Germline V CDR1 and CDR2: MGHRA, YSYEKL. The CDR3 reads CASSQENLYEQYF. Here the CDR3 DNA reads TGCGCCAGCAGCCAAGAGAATTTATACGAGCAGTACTTC.

The chain has TRBV5-6 and TRBJ2-1; 7 bases match TRBD2. The length of the CDR3 is 15 residues. Germline V CDR1 and CDR2: SGHDT, YYEEEE. The ends lost 6 bases at V and 2 bases at J; junction bases unmatched: 8. The chain's CDR3 is CASTFGRGTYNEQFF. In DNA form, the CDR3 reads TGTGCCAGCACCTTTGGGCGGGGGACCTACAATGAGCAGTTCTTC.

This rearrangement joins TRBV7-2 to TRBJ2-3; D remains unclear. Per the germline V gene, CDR1 is SGHTA and CDR2 is FQGNSA. V was cut by 2 bases and J by 4 bases, with 16 bases left in between. The CDR3 runs 16 residues. This CDR3 reads CASSLSPASNSDTQYF. Here the CDR3 DNA reads TGTGCCAGCAGCTTATCTCCCGCCTCGAACTCAGATACGCAGTATTTT.

The chain links TRBV7-9 to TRBJ1-4; 8 nucleotides agree with TRBD1. CDR1 and CDR2 from the germline V gene are SEHNR and FQNEAQ (reference sequence). The CDR3 contains 16 residues. The trim removed 0 bases at V and 6 bases at J, leaving 6 bases unmatched. The CDR3: CASSLARTGTYEKLFF. Here the CDR3 DNA reads TGTGCCAGCAGCTTAGCGAGGACAGGGACTTATGAAAAACTGTTTTTT.

The CDR3 protein is CASSFGGTREQYF. CDR3 nucleotides: TGTGCCAGCAGCTTCGGAGGGACCCGGGAGCAGTACTTC. The rearrangement links TRBV5-6 to TRBJ2-7; tentative D call: TRBD2 (6 bases). This CDR3 is 13 amino acids long. Trimming shortened V by 2 bases and J by 7 bases, and 13 bases separated the two germline ends. Germline loops: CDR1 SGHDT, CDR2 YYEEEE.

In this sample, this clone turned up once. The V and J genes are TRBV6-6 and TRBJ2-1; D gene unclear. Germline CDR1 reads MNHNY; CDR2 reads SVGAGI (reference sequence). The germline V and J ends were trimmed by 0 bases and 9 bases, with 9 bases remaining between them. The CDR3 contains 13 residues. The CDR3 loop reads CASSYSPTGEQFF. The CDR3 DNA sequence: TGTGCCAGCAGTTACTCGCCTACGGGTGAGCAGTTCTTC.

The rearrangement links TRBV7-3 to TRBJ2-5, with D tentatively TRBD2 (6 bases). With the DNA end fitting TRBJ2-7 better, the J assignment may be wrong. Germline CDR1 and CDR2: SGHTA and FQGTGA. CDR3 size: 13 residues. CDR3 sequence: CASSLGTYYEQYF. The CDR3 nucleotides are TGTGCCAGCAGCTTAGGGACTTACTACGAGCAGTACTTC.